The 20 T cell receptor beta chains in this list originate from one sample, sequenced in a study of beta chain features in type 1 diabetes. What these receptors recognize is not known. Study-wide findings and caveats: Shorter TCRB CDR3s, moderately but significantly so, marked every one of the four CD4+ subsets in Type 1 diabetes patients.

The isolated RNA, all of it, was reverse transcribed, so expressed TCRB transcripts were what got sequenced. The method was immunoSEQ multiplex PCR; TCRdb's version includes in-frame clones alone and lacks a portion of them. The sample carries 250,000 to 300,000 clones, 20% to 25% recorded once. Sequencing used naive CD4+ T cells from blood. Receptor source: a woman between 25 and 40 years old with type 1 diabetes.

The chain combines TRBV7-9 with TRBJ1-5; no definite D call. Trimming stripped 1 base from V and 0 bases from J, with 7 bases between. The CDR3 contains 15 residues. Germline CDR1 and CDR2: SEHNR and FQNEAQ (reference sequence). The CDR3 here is CASSLGEASNQPQHF. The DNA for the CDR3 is TGTGCCAGCAGCTTAGGAGAGGCTAGCAATCAGCCCCAGCATTTT.

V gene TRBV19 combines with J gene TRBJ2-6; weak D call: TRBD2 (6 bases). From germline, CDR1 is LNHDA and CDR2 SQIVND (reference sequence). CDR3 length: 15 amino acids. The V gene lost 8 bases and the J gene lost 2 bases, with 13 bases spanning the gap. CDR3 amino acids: CASSSGGAGANVLTF. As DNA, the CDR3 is TGTGCCAGTTCCTCAGGCGGGGCTGGGGCCAACGTCCTGACTTTC.

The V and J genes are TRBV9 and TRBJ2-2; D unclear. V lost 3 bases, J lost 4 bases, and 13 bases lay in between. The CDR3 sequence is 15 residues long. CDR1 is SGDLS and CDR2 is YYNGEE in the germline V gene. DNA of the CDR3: TGTGCCAGCAGCGCGAGGAGCGATCCCACCGGGGAGCTGTTTTTT. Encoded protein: CASSARSDPTGELFF.

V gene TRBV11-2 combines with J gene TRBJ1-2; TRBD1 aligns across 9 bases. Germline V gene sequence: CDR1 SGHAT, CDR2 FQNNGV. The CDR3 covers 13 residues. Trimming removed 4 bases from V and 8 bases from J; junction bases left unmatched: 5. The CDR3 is CASSSGQGYGYTF. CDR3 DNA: TGTGCCAGCAGCTCGGGACAGGGTTACGGCTACACCTTC.

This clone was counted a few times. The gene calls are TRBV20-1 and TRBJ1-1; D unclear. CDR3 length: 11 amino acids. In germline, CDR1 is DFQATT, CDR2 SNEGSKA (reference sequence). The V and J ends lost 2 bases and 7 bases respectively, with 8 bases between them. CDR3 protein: CSARKSGEAFF. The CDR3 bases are TGCAGTGCTAGAAAATCCGGTGAAGCTTTCTTT.

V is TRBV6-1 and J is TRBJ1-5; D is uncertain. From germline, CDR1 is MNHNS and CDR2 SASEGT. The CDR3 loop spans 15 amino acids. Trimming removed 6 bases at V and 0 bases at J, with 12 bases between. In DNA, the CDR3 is TGTGCCAGCAGCCTCCAAGGAGCTAGCAATCAGCCCCAGCATTTT. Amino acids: CASSLQGASNQPQHF.

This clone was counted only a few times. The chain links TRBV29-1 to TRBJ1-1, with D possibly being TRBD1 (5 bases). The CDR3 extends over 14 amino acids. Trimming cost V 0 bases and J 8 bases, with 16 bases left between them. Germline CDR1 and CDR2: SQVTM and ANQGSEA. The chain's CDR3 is CSVEEAGNDSEAFF. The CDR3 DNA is TGCAGCGTTGAAGAGGCAGGGAATGATTCGGAAGCTTTCTTT. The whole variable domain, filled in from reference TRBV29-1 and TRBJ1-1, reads SAVISQKPSRDICQRGTSLTIQCQVDSQVTMMFWYRQQPGQSLTLIATANQGSEATYESGFVIDKFPISRPNLTFSTLTVSNMSPEDSSIYLCSVEEAGNDSEAFFGQGTRLTVV.

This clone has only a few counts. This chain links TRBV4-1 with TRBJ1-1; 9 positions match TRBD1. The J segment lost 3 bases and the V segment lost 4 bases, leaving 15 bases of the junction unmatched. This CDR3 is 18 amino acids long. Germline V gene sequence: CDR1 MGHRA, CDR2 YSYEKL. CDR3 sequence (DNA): TGCGCCAGCAGCCCTAGGGCCGGGACAGGGAAGGGGGACACTGAAGCTTTCTTT. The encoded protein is CASSPRAGTGKGDTEAFF.

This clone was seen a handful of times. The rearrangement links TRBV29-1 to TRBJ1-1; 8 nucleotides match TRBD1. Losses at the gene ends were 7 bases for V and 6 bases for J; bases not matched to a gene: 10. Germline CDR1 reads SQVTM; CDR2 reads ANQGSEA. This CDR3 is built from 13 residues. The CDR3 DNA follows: TGCAGCGGCGGCCGGACAGGGATCCCTGAAGCTTTCTTT. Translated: CSGGRTGIPEAFF.

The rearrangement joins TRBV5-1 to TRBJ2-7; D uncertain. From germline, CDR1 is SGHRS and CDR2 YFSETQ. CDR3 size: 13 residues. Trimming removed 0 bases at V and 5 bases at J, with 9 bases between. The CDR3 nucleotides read TGCGCCAGCAGCTTGGCCGTAGAAAACGAGCAGTACTTC. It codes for CASSLAVENEQYF.

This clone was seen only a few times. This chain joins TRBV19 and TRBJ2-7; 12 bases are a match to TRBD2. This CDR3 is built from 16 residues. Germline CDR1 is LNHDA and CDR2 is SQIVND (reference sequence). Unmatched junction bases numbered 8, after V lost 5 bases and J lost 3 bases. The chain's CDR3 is CASSPRTSGTIYEQYF. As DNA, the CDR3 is TGTGCCAGTAGTCCGCGGACTAGCGGGACCATCTACGAGCAGTACTTC. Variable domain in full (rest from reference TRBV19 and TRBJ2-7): DGGITQSPKYLFRKEGQNVTLSCEQNLNHDAMYWYRQDPGQGLRLIYYSQIVNDFQKGDIAEGYSVSREKKESFPLTVTSAQKNPTAFYLCASSPRTSGTIYEQYFGPGTRLTVT.

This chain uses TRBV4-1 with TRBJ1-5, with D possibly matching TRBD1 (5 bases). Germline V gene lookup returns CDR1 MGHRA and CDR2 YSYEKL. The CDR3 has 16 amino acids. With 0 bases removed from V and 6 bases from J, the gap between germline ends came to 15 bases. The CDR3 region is CASSQDREGLFQPQHF. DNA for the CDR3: TGCGCCAGCAGCCAAGACAGGGAGGGGCTATTTCAGCCCCAGCATTTT.

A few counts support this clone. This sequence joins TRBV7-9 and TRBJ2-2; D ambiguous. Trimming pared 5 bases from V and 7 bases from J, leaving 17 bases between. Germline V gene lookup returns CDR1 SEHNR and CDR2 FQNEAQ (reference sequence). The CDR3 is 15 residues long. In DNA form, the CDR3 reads TGTGCCAGCAGCCCCCCCCGCCGGGTTAGCGGGGAGCTGTTTTTT. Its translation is CASSPPRRVSGELFF.

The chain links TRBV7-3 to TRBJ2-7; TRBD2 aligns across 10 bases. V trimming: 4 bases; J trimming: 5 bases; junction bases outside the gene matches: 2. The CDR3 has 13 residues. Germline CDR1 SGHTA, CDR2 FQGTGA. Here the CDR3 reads CASSSGLANEQYF. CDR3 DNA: TGTGCCAGCAGCTCGGGACTAGCGAACGAGCAGTACTTC.

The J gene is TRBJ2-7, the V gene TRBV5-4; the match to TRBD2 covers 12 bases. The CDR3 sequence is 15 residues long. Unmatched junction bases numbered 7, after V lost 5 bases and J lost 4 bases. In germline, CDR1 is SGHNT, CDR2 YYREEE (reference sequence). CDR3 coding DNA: TGTGCCAGCAGAGGTGCCGGGACTAGCGGGTACGAGCAGTACTTC. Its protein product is CASRGAGTSGYEQYF.

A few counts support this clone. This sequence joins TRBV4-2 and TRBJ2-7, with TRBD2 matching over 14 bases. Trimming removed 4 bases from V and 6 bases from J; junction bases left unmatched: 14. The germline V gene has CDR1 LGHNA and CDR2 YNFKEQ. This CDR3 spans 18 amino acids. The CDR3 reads CASSLDLTSGRGSGEQYF. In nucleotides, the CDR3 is TGTGCCAGCAGCCTCGACTTGACTAGCGGGAGGGGGTCGGGCGAGCAGTACTTC.

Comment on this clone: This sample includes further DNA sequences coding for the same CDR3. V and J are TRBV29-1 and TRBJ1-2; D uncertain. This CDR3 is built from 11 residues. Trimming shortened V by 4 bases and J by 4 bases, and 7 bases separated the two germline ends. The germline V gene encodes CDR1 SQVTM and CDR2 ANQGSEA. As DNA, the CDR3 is TGCAGCGTTGGGCAGTTCTATGGCTACACCTTC. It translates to CSVGQFYGYTF.

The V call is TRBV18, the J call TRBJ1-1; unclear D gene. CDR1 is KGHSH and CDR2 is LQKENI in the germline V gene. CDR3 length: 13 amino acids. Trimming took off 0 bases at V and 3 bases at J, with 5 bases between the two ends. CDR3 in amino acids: CASSPPADTEAFF. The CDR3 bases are TGTGCCAGCTCACCACCTGCGGACACTGAAGCTTTCTTT.

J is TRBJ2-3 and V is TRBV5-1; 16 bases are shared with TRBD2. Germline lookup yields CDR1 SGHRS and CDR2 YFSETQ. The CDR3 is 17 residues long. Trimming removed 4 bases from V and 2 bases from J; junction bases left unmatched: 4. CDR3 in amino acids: CASSEGLAGGITDTQYF. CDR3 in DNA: TGCGCCAGCAGCGAGGGACTAGCGGGAGGGATCACAGATACGCAGTATTTT.

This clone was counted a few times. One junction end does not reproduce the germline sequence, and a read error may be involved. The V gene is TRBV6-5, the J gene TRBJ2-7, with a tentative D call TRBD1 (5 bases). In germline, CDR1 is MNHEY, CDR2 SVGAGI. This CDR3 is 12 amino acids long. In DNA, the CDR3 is TGTGCCAGCAGTGAAGCAGGGATCACAACAAACTTC. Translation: CASSEAGITTNF.